The 20 T cell receptor beta chains below all came from one sample that was sequenced in a study of OX40 agonist ivuxolimab in advanced cancers. TCRdb's table, derived via immunoSEQ multiplex PCR, lists solely in-frame clones and lacks some. This sample has 25,000 or so clones, with approximately 89% found just once. The input for sequencing was CD4+ or CD8+ T cells sorted from blood, taken in a trial of the OX40 agonist ivuxolimab. These receptors came from an adult with an advanced solid tumor such as melanoma, head and neck, liver or kidney cancer.

CDR3 coding DNA: TGTGCCAGCAGTTCCATGAGCGGAGCATACAATGAGCAGTTCTTC. It specifies CASSSMSGAYNEQFF. The rearrangement links TRBV28 to TRBJ2-1; TRBD2 is a possible D gene (5 bases). The CDR3 consists of 15 residues. Trimming cost V 4 bases and J 4 bases, with 14 bases left between them. Germline V lookup: CDR1 MDHEN, CDR2 SYDVKM.

The V call is TRBV16, the J call TRBJ1-5; TRBD1 aligns across 9 bases. The CDR3 contains 16 residues. CDR1 KGHSY and CDR2 FQNENV come from the germline V gene. V gave up 1 base and J gave up 6 bases; unmatched junction bases: 7. This CDR3 is CASSQWPGQGVQPQHF. The CDR3 DNA reads as TGTGCCAGCAGCCAATGGCCGGGACAGGGCGTTCAGCCCCAGCATTTT.

The rearrangement joins TRBV4-1 to TRBJ1-2, with unresolved D. Germline CDR1 MGHRA, CDR2 YSYEKL. CDR3 length equals 12 residues. Trimming removed 1 base from V and 4 bases from J, with 4 bases in between. Here the CDR3 reads CASSQGIYGYTF. DNA of the CDR3: TGCGCCAGCAGCCAAGGGATCTATGGCTACACCTTC.

V usage is TRBV19 and J usage is TRBJ1-3; no reliable D call. Germline CDR1 LNHDA, CDR2 SQIVND (reference sequence). This CDR3 has 14 amino acids. Trimming took 5 bases from V and 2 from J, leaving 10 bases between them. The CDR3 sequence is CASSASTTGNTIYF. CDR3 DNA: TGTGCCAGTAGTGCCTCGACAACTGGAAACACCATATATTTT.

This chain links TRBV7-2 with TRBJ1-1; D possibly corresponds to TRBD1 (5 bases). CDR3 size: 12 residues. The V gene's germline CDR1 is SGHTA and CDR2 FQGNSA. Trimming removed 3 bases at V and 8 bases at J, with 10 bases between. Here the CDR3 reads CASSFNAGEAFF. The CDR3 DNA is TGTGCCAGCAGCTTCAACGCAGGGGAAGCTTTCTTT.

The chain employs TRBV27 and TRBJ1-5; D is unresolved. The CDR3 extends over 14 amino acids. V shed 6 bases and J shed 0 bases, with 9 bases lying between them. Germline-derived CDR1 and CDR2 are MNHEY and SMNVEV (reference sequence). The CDR3 here is CASSPNYSNQPQHF. The CDR3 nucleotides read TGTGCCAGCAGCCCAAATTATAGCAATCAGCCCCAGCATTTT.

The V gene is TRBV5-1, the J gene TRBJ2-1; 10 bases are a match to TRBD2. The V gene end was trimmed by 3 bases and the J gene end by 1 base; junction bases not matched to a gene: 13. The CDR3 has 19 residues. CDR1 SGHRS and CDR2 YFSETQ come from the germline V gene. CDR3 loop: CASSSGAGGLASSYNEQFF. The DNA of the CDR3 is TGCGCCAGCAGCTCTGGAGCAGGGGGACTAGCGTCATCCTACAATGAGCAGTTCTTC.

The V call is TRBV5-1, the J call TRBJ2-1; 8 bases match TRBD2. The germline V gene has CDR1 SGHRS and CDR2 YFSETQ. CDR3 size: 15 residues. V was clipped by 2 bases and J by 5 bases; unmatched bases: 6. CDR3 amino acids: CASSFQGLAHNEQFF. As DNA, the CDR3 is TGCGCCAGCAGCTTCCAAGGACTAGCCCACAATGAGCAGTTCTTC.

V and J are TRBV9 and TRBJ2-3, with TRBD2 matching 8 bases. This CDR3 is 18 amino acids long. Germline CDR1 reads SGDLS; CDR2 reads YYNGEE. J gave up 3 bases and V 0 bases, and 12 bases lay outside the gene matches. CDR3 in DNA: TGTGCCAGCAGCGTAGCCCCAAGTCGAGCGGGAGTTACAGATACGCAGTATTTT. The encoded protein is CASSVAPSRAGVTDTQYF.

This chain links TRBV6-6 with TRBJ1-3, with TRBD1 matching 12 bases. The CDR3 is 16 residues long. Germline-derived CDR1 and CDR2 are MNHNY and SVGAGI (reference sequence). Losses at the gene ends were 4 bases for V and 4 bases for J; bases not matched to a gene: 5. The CDR3 loop is CASSSSGTGGGNTIYF. The CDR3 bases are TGTGCCAGCAGTTCCTCCGGGACAGGGGGCGGAAACACCATATATTTT.

V and J are TRBV7-8 and TRBJ2-5; no clear D. V lost 1 base and J 2 bases, leaving 11 bases between the germline ends. CDR1 SGHVS and CDR2 FQNEAQ come from the germline V gene. The CDR3 spans 15 residues. CDR3 in DNA: TGTGCCAGCAGCTTAGTCGCCCCACCACAAGAGACCCAGTACTTC. Residues: CASSLVAPPQETQYF.

This clone was seen only a few times. The chain recombines TRBV10-1 with TRBJ1-1, with TRBD1 identical over 10 bases. From germline, CDR1 is WNHNN and CDR2 SYGVQD (reference sequence). J gave up 1 base and V 4 bases, and 9 bases lay outside the gene matches. The length of the CDR3 is 17 residues. The CDR3 protein is CASSGARQGARNTEAFF. The CDR3 DNA sequence: TGCGCCAGCAGTGGGGCCCGACAGGGGGCTCGGAACACTGAAGCTTTCTTT.

The chain links TRBV5-8 to TRBJ2-3; D might be TRBD2 (6 bases). V was pared by 4 bases and J by 0 bases, with 12 bases between. Germline CDR1 is SGHTS and CDR2 is YDEGEE. The CDR3 consists of 15 residues. The CDR3 DNA sequence: TGTGCCAGCAGCCGGACTATCCCCAGCACAGATACGCAGTATTTT. It is translated as CASSRTIPSTDTQYF.

This clone was detected only a few times. V gene TRBV11-3 combines with J gene TRBJ2-2; TRBD2 matches 8 bases. Germline-derived CDR1 and CDR2 are SGHNT and YENEEA. Trimming removed 5 bases from V and 0 bases from J; junction bases left unmatched: 8. CDR3 length: 17 amino acids. The CDR3 loop reads CASSQGGGTANTGELFF. CDR3 nucleotides: TGTGCCAGCAGCCAGGGCGGGGGGACTGCGAACACCGGGGAGCTGTTTTTT. Full variable domain (missing parts from reference TRBV11-3 and TRBJ2-2): EAGVVQSPRYKIIEKKQPVAFWCNPISGHNTLYWYLQNLGQGPELLIRYENEEAVDDSQLPKDRFSAERLKGVDSTLKIQPAELGDSAVYLCASSQGGGTANTGELFFGEGSRLTVL.

V gene TRBV5-1 combines with J gene TRBJ2-7, with D possibly TRBD1 on 5 matching bases. Germline assignment: CDR1 SGHRS and CDR2 YFSETQ. V lost 2 bases to trimming and J lost 0 bases, with 9 bases between them. This CDR3 region has 14 residues. CDR3 nucleotide sequence: TGCGCCAGCAGCTTAGGACAAAACTCCTACGAGCAGTACTTC. Its translation: CASSLGQNSYEQYF.

A few counts support this clone. The V gene is TRBV11-3, the J gene TRBJ2-1; D call uncertain. This CDR3 is built from 14 residues. With 2 bases removed from V and 4 bases from J, the gap between germline ends came to 9 bases. The germline CDR1 and CDR2 sequences are SGHNT and YENEEA. The CDR3 loop reads CASSLTFGYNEQFF. CDR3 nucleotides: TGTGCCAGCAGCTTAACGTTCGGATACAATGAGCAGTTCTTC.

The chain is built from TRBV5-1 and TRBJ1-5; D is possibly TRBD1 (5 bases). This CDR3 spans 14 amino acids. Germline CDR1 reads SGHRS; CDR2 reads YFSETQ. Deletions cut 4 bases from V and 2 bases from J, with 10 bases between. The CDR3 DNA reads as TGCGCCAGCAGCATGGGGCATGGCAATCAGCCCCAGCATTTT. Translating it yields CASSMGHGNQPQHF.

V and J are TRBV7-6 and TRBJ2-7; no firm D call. V lost 5 bases and J lost 5, with 13 bases in between. This CDR3 is 13 amino acids long. Per the germline V gene, CDR1 is SGHVS and CDR2 is FNYEAQ. The CDR3 sequence is CASSLTLRDEQYF. CDR3 DNA: TGTGCCAGCAGCCTAACTCTTCGGGACGAGCAGTACTTC.

This chain connects TRBV30 to TRBJ1-4; weak D call: TRBD1 (5 bases). The CDR3 has 12 residues. Trimming cost V 2 bases and J 8 bases, with 9 bases left between them. CDR1 and CDR2 (germline): GTSNPN, SVGIG (reference sequence). This CDR3 is CAWSPGGEKLFF. DNA for the CDR3: TGTGCCTGGAGTCCTGGGGGGGAAAAACTGTTTTTT.

The rearrangement uses TRBV2 and TRBJ1-2; D call uncertain. The germline gives CDR1 SNHLY, CDR2 FYNNEI. This CDR3 has 14 amino acids. V gave up 3 bases and J gave up 8 bases, with 16 bases separating them. The CDR3 protein is CASSDDRTTAGYTF. CDR3 nucleotide sequence: TGTGCCAGCAGTGACGACCGGACGACGGCGGGCTACACCTTC.